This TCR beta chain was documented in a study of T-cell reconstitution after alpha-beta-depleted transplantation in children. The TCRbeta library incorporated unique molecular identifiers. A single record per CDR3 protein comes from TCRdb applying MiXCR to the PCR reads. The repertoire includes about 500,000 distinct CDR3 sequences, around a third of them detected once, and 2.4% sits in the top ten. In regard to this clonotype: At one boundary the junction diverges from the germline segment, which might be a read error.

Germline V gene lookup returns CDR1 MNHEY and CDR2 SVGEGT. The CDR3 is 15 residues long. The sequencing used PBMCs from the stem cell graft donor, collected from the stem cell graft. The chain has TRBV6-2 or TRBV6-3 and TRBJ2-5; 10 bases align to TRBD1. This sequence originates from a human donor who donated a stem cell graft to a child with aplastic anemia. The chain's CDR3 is CASSTTGGGQGTQYF. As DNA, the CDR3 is TGTGCCAGCAGTACGACAGGGGGCGGCCAAGGGACCCAGTACTTC.